Below are 10 T cell receptor beta chains sequenced from a single sample in a study of T cells in localized non-small cell lung cancer. Profiling relied on immunoSEQ multiplex PCR, and the TCRdb table lists in-frame clones only, not all of them. This sample has tens of thousands of clones, with roughly four fifths found just once. The sample was peripheral blood, taken before any cancer treatment. The receptor source for this set is a man aged 35 to 69 with stage I lung adenocarcinoma.

To note about this clone: Other DNA sequences in this sample translate to the same CDR3. This chain links TRBV28 with TRBJ2-3; the D call may be TRBD1 or TRBD2 (6 bases each). The CDR3 has 13 residues. With 6 bases removed from V and 0 bases from J, the gap between germline ends came to 7 bases. The germline CDR1 and CDR2 sequences are MDHEN and SYDVKM. DNA of the CDR3: TGTGCCAGCAGAGGGGGGAGCACAGATACGCAGTATTTT. Translation gives CASRGGSTDTQYF. Supplemented by reference TRBV28 and TRBJ2-3, the full variable domain reads DVKVTQSSRYLVKRTGEKVFLECVQDMDHENMFWYRQDPGLGLRLIYFSYDVKMKEKGDIPEGYSVSREKKERFSLILESASTNQTSMYLCASRGGSTDTQYFGPGTRLTVL.

V and J are TRBV7-2 and TRBJ2-7, with D hard to call. This CDR3 contains 14 residues. The V gene's germline CDR1 is SGHTA and CDR2 FQGNSA. V shed 5 bases and J shed 0 bases, with 11 bases lying between them. The CDR3 coding sequence is TGTGCCAGCAGCCGTGAACGGAGCTCCTACGAGCAGTACTTC. Its protein product is CASSRERSSYEQYF.

The V call is TRBV4-1, the J call TRBJ2-5; D is tentatively TRBD1 or TRBD2 (5 bases each). V lost 0 bases, J lost 4 bases, and 15 bases lay in between. This CDR3 region has 16 residues. From germline, CDR1 is MGHRA and CDR2 YSYEKL. The CDR3 DNA reads TGCGCCAGCAGCCAAGAAGTAACCCTCGGGGCAGAGACCCAGTACTTC. Residues: CASSQEVTLGAETQYF.

J is TRBJ2-1 and V is TRBV7-2; TRBD1 might be the D (6 bases). V lost 2 bases and J 8 bases, leaving 10 bases between the germline ends. The CDR3 runs 13 residues. CDR1 and CDR2 from the germline V gene are SGHTA and FQGNSA. This chain's CDR3 is CASSLQGKHEQFF. CDR3 DNA sequence: TGTGCCAGCAGCTTACAGGGGAAGCATGAGCAGTTCTTC.

The rearrangement joins TRBV18 to TRBJ1-2; perhaps TRBD1 as D (6 bases). This CDR3 region has 17 residues. V was shortened by 3 bases and J by 8 bases, with 25 bases between the two germline ends. Germline V gives CDR1 KGHSH, CDR2 LQKENI. The CDR3 loop is CASSPPTERRGTGGYTF. In DNA, the CDR3 is TGTGCCAGCTCACCGCCTACTGAACGAAGGGGGACCGGGGGCTACACCTTC. The variable domain in full, with the rest retrieved from reference TRBV18 and TRBJ1-2, is NAGVMQNPRHLVRRRGQEARLRCSPMKGHSHVYWYRQLPEEGLKFMVYLQKENIIDESGMPKERFSAEFPKEGPSILRIQQVVRGDSAAYFCASSPPTERRGTGGYTFGSGTRLTVV.

The rearrangement links TRBV6-1 to TRBJ2-7; D not certain. Deletions cut 5 bases from V and 4 bases from J, with 15 bases between. The length of the CDR3 is 14 residues. The germline V gene encodes CDR1 MNHNS and CDR2 SASEGT. The DNA for the CDR3 is TGTGCCAGCAGTCAGGCTCACCGGATTTACGAGCAGTACTTC. Amino acid sequence: CASSQAHRIYEQYF.

This sequence joins TRBV11-3 and TRBJ2-5, with D perhaps matching TRBD2 (6 bases). V was shortened by 5 bases and J by 5 bases, with 21 bases between the two germline ends. The CDR3 spans 16 residues. CDR1 and CDR2 (germline): SGHNT, YENEEA. Written as DNA, the CDR3 is TGTGCCAGCAGCAAACGCGGGACCGATGCCAGGGAGACCCAGTACTTC. It is translated as CASSKRGTDARETQYF.

The chain is built from TRBV5-5 and TRBJ2-7, with 7 bases identical to TRBD1. The length of the CDR3 is 15 residues. The germline gives CDR1 SGHKS, CDR2 YYEKEE (reference sequence). Losses at the gene ends were 1 base for V and 3 bases for J; bases not matched to a gene: 7. The chain's CDR3 is CASSLINRGLYEQYF. CDR3 in DNA: TGTGCCAGCAGCTTGATAAACAGGGGCCTCTACGAGCAGTACTTC.

This clone was counted a single time. The gene calls are TRBV6-1 and TRBJ1-5, with D unresolved. Germline lookup yields CDR1 MNHNS and CDR2 SASEGT. The CDR3 spans 13 residues. V was shortened by 4 bases and J by 0 bases, with 4 bases between the two germline ends. CDR3 nucleotides: TGTGCCAGCAGTGGAAATAGCAATCAGCCCCAGCATTTT. Translating gives CASSGNSNQPQHF.

This sequence joins TRBV6-5 and TRBJ1-2, with D perhaps matching TRBD1 (5 bases). Germline V lookup: CDR1 MNHEY, CDR2 SVGAGI. The CDR3 runs 15 residues. Trimming took off 4 bases at V and 8 bases at J, with 20 bases between the two ends. The CDR3 is CASSSSIGGARGYTF. CDR3 DNA sequence: TGTGCCAGCAGTTCTAGTATTGGAGGGGCGCGAGGCTACACCTTC.